The clone carrying this T cell receptor (beta chain) was picked up a small number of times. Its specificity is not known. The sample comes from a study of identical twins. The germline V and J ends were trimmed by 7 bases and 0 bases, with 19 bases remaining between them. The CDR3 loop spans 18 amino acids. Germline V lookup: CDR1 MDHEN, CDR2 SYDVKM. TCRdb re-called the 5' RACE reads through MiXCR, storing one row per CDR3 protein. The table has about 240,000 distinct CDR3 sequences, 6% to 8.5% seen once. General observations from the study: Insertions were reduced in abundant cord blood beta clonotypes but not in memory repertoires.

This sample also appeared in a second study, on yellow fever vaccine responses in identical twins. That work adds: Reported findings indicate that twins' vaccine T cell responses seemed partially convergent, partially personalized.

The source is a woman aged 18-29 years in good health. This chain uses TRBV28 with TRBJ2-6; tentative D call: TRBD1 (5 bases). The sample consisted of CD8+ T cells sorted from blood. For the CDR3, the DNA is TGTGCCAGCACCCTAAGGGGTAGTCTGGCCTCTGGGGCCAACGTCCTGACTTTC. Translating it yields CASTLRGSLASGANVLTF.